The 9 T cell receptor beta chains in this list originate from one sample, sequenced in a study of blood T cell repertoires in COVID-19 (dated by TCRdb to the early 2020s). The library was prepared using the immunoSEQ multiplex PCR assay. TCRdb stores this immuneACCESS table with in-frame sequences only. Part of the clones is absent; in the studies checked, under half of the shortfall reflects unresolved V genes, and no reason is known for the rest. The sample contains around 59,000 clones, roughly 80% of them found a single time. Of the sample, around a tenth is held by the ten largest clones. The material sequenced was peripheral blood. All receptors derive from a human donor in a cohort sampled during active COVID-19.

V gene TRBV6-5 combines with J gene TRBJ1-2; TRBD1 matches at 7 bases. In germline, CDR1 is MNHEY, CDR2 SVGAGI. The J segment lost 2 bases and the V segment lost 6 bases, leaving 3 bases of the junction unmatched. CDR3 length: 13 residues. The CDR3 coding sequence is TGTGCCAGCAGCCCGGGACAGAACTATGGCTACACCTTC. It is translated as CASSPGQNYGYTF.

The V call is TRBV28, the J call TRBJ1-1, with 7 bases matching TRBD1. J lost 11 bases, V lost 3 bases, and 6 bases had no gene match. The CDR3 runs to 12 residues. The germline V gene encodes CDR1 MDHEN and CDR2 SYDVKM. CDR3 sequence reads: CASSFSDREAFF. CDR3 in DNA: TGTGCCAGCAGTTTCAGCGACAGGGAGGCTTTCTTT.

The chain combines TRBV29-1 with TRBJ2-6; 7 nucleotides align to TRBD1. The V gene's germline CDR1 is SQVTM and CDR2 ANQGSEA. The length of the CDR3 is 18 residues. V was clipped by 0 bases and J by 2 bases; unmatched bases: 10. The CDR3 bases are TGCAGCGTTGAAGAGGGACAGTCCAGGGTCCCTGGGGCCAACGTCCTGACTTTC. Translated, it gives CSVEEGQSRVPGANVLTF.

The chain joins TRBV6-5 to TRBJ2-1, with TRBD1 identical over 7 bases. The germline V gene has CDR1 MNHEY and CDR2 SVGAGI. Trimming took 0 bases from V and 12 from J; bases not matched to a gene: 5. The CDR3 length is 13 residues. The CDR3 region has the DNA TGTGCCAGCAGTTACTCCGACAGGGCTGGGCAGTTCTTC. Amino acid sequence: CASSYSDRAGQFF.

On this clone: At one boundary the junction diverges from the germline segment, which might be a read error. J is TRBJ2-7 and V is TRBV3-1 (or the pseudogene TRBV3-2); 14 bases map to TRBD2. The V gene's germline CDR1 is LGHDT and CDR2 YNNKEL (reference sequence). The CDR3 length is 15 residues. In nucleotides, the CDR3 is TGTGCCAACAGCCTTAAGGGACTAGCGGGAGTCGAGCAGTACTTC. It specifies CANSLKGLAGVEQYF.

This chain links TRBV5-4 with TRBJ1-1; the D gene is possibly TRBD1 (6 bases). CDR1 SGHNT and CDR2 YYREEE come from the germline V gene (reference sequence). V lost 3 bases to trimming and J lost 5 bases, with 20 bases between them. The CDR3 runs to 16 residues. This CDR3 is CASSSLGAISQTEAFF. CDR3 coding DNA: TGTGCCAGCAGCTCGTTGGGGGCGATAAGTCAAACTGAAGCTTTCTTT.

V usage is TRBV7-8 and J usage is TRBJ2-7, with unresolved D. Trimming pared 2 bases from V and 4 bases from J, leaving 12 bases between. The CDR3 runs 14 residues. CDR1 is SGHVS, CDR2 FQNEAQ, per germline. CDR3 bases: TGTGCCAGCAGCTTATCTCCAGGCCTGTACGAGCAGTACTTC. Translated: CASSLSPGLYEQYF. Full variable domain (remainder filled in from reference TRBV7-8 and TRBJ2-7): GAGVSQSPRYKVAKRGQDVALRCDPISGHVSLFWYQQALGQGPEFLTYFQNEAQLDKSGLPSDRFFAERPEGSVSTLKIQRTQQEDSAVYLCASSLSPGLYEQYFGPGTRLTVT.

This clone was counted only a few times. This rearrangement joins TRBV19 to TRBJ2-1; tentatively, D is TRBD2 (5 bases). The ends were cut back, 7 bases at V and 0 bases at J, with 13 bases in the middle. Germline assignment: CDR1 LNHDA and CDR2 SQIVND (reference sequence). The CDR3 sequence is 15 residues long. The CDR3 DNA is TGTGCCAGTACTCCGACGGCGGGCTCCTACAATGAGCAGTTCTTC. Protein: CASTPTAGSYNEQFF. Filled out from reference TRBV19 and TRBJ2-1, the complete variable domain reads DGGITQSPKYLFRKEGQNVTLSCEQNLNHDAMYWYRQDPGQGLRLIYYSQIVNDFQKGDIAEGYSVSREKKESFPLTVTSAQKNPTAFYLCASTPTAGSYNEQFFGPGTRLTVL.

The chain combines TRBV11-2 with TRBJ2-2; 8 nucleotides align to TRBD2. J lost 7 bases, V lost 3 bases, and 19 bases had no gene match. The V gene's germline CDR1 is SGHAT and CDR2 FQNNGV. The CDR3 is made up of 19 amino acids. The chain's CDR3 is CASSFLGLTGGEGSGELFF. CDR3 bases: TGTGCCAGCAGCTTCCTCGGACTAACGGGAGGGGAAGGAAGCGGGGAGCTGTTTTTT.